Below, 22 T cell receptor beta chains from the same sample are listed, as sequenced in a study of CD8 T cells in Susac syndrome. Random hexamers were used to reverse transcribe the RNA input (about 0.45 to 1 ug). TCRdb fed the immunoSEQ multiplex PCR reads into MiXCR, producing one record per CDR3 protein. The data hold 300,000 or so distinct CDR3 sequences, with roughly nine tenths observed a single time. Sequencing was done on a sample of CD4+ T cells from PBMCs. The receptors derive from a human donor with multiple sclerosis.

This chain joins TRBV29-1 and TRBJ1-1; D unclear. With 4 bases removed from V and 3 bases from J, the gap between germline ends came to 9 bases. CDR1 is SQVTM and CDR2 is ANQGSEA in the germline V gene. This CDR3 has 12 amino acids. The CDR3: CSVVGSDTEAFF. As DNA, the CDR3 is TGCAGCGTTGTGGGCAGCGACACTGAAGCTTTCTTT.

In DNA, the CDR3 is TGTGCCAGTAGTACCGGGGCTAGCACAGATACGCAGTATTTT. Amino acids: CASSTGASTDTQYF. The chain employs TRBV19 and TRBJ2-3, with D perhaps matching TRBD1 or TRBD2 (5 bases each). CDR1 is LNHDA and CDR2 is SQIVND in the germline V gene (reference sequence). The CDR3 totals 14 residues. Trimming took 4 bases from V and 0 from J, leaving 8 bases between them. Variable domain in full (rest from reference TRBV19 and TRBJ2-3): DGGITQSPKYLFRKEGQNVTLSCEQNLNHDAMYWYRQDPGQGLRLIYYSQIVNDFQKGDIAEGYSVSREKKESFPLTVTSAQKNPTAFYLCASSTGASTDTQYFGPGTRLTVL.

V and J are TRBV7-2 and TRBJ2-7, with 9 positions matching TRBD2. CDR1 SGHTA and CDR2 FQGNSA come from the germline V gene. Trimming cost V 6 bases and J 2 bases; bases outside gene matches: 5. CDR3 size: 14 residues. CDR3 coding DNA: TGTGCCAGCAGACGACTAGCGGAACCCTACGAGCAGTACTTC. Protein: CASRRLAEPYEQYF.

This clonotype has just a few counts. V gene TRBV7-9 combines with J gene TRBJ2-7; D may be TRBD2 (5 bases). The germline CDR1 and CDR2 sequences are SEHNR and FQNEAQ (reference sequence). The CDR3 has 15 amino acids. With 4 bases removed from V and 0 bases from J, the gap between germline ends came to 13 bases. The CDR3 DNA is TGTGCCAGCAGCTCTTTGCTGGGGAGCTCCTACGAGCAGTACTTC. This translates into CASSSLLGSSYEQYF.

The rearrangement links TRBV29-1 to TRBJ2-3; tentative D call: TRBD1 (5 bases). Germline values: CDR1 SQVTM, CDR2 ANQGSEA. Trimming removed 4 bases from V and 2 bases from J, with 10 bases in between. This CDR3 is built from 13 residues. DNA for the CDR3: TGCAGCGTTGGGGGCTTCTACACAGATACGCAGTATTTT. This codes for CSVGGFYTDTQYF.

This rearrangement joins TRBV2 to TRBJ1-1, with unresolved D. Germline V gives CDR1 SNHLY, CDR2 FYNNEI. The CDR3 spans 10 residues. Trimming stripped 6 bases from V and 8 bases from J, with 7 bases between. CDR3 DNA: TGTGCCAGCAGGAGACTCGAAGCTTTCTTT. It encodes CASRRLEAFF.

The chain combines TRBV5-1 with TRBJ2-3; D is tentatively TRBD1 or TRBD2 (6 bases each). Germline loops: CDR1 SGHRS, CDR2 YFSETQ. The CDR3 is 17 amino acids. Trimming removed 4 bases from V and 0 bases from J, with 18 bases in between. For the CDR3, the DNA is TGCGCCAGCAGCCCCGAGGGGGTAGCGGCTAGCACAGATACGCAGTATTTT. Protein sequence: CASSPEGVAASTDTQYF.

The chain recombines TRBV5-1 with TRBJ1-1; D unresolved. Germline V lookup: CDR1 SGHRS, CDR2 YFSETQ. This CDR3 spans 13 amino acids. V lost 3 bases and J lost 4, with 10 bases in between. Here the CDR3 DNA reads TGCGCCAGCAGCTCCTCCGGTACCACTGAAGCTTTCTTT. It is translated as CASSSSGTTEAFF.

The rearrangement joins TRBV7-9 to TRBJ2-1, with D hard to call. Per germline, CDR1 SEHNR and CDR2 FQNEAQ (reference sequence). CDR3 length equals 13 residues. Trimming took off 2 bases at V and 9 bases at J, with 11 bases between the two ends. The CDR3 is CASSLWAAGEQFF. CDR3 DNA sequence: TGTGCCAGCAGCTTATGGGCCGCAGGTGAGCAGTTCTTC.

The genes are TRBV5-6 and TRBJ1-5, with D possibly being TRBD1 (6 bases). Trimming cost V 1 base and J 0 bases, with 14 bases left between them. CDR1 is SGHDT and CDR2 is YYEEEE in the germline V gene. The CDR3 spans 17 residues. CDR3 loop: CASSLRGAGYSNQPQHF. The CDR3, as DNA: TGTGCCAGCAGCTTGCGGGGGGCGGGGTATAGCAATCAGCCCCAGCATTTT.

The rearrangement joins TRBV5-1 to TRBJ1-1; D is undetermined. The germline CDR1 and CDR2 sequences are SGHRS and YFSETQ. This CDR3 spans 14 amino acids. V lost 4 bases, J lost 1 base, and 11 bases lay in between. DNA for the CDR3: TGCGCCAGCAGCGCAACGTCGGCGAACACTGAAGCTTTCTTT. As protein: CASSATSANTEAFF.

The chain couples TRBV13 to TRBJ1-2; 8 bases are shared with TRBD1. Germline CDR1 and CDR2: PRHDT and FYEKMQ (reference sequence). The CDR3 has 16 amino acids. V trimming: 3 bases; J trimming: 6 bases; junction bases outside the gene matches: 12. The CDR3 sequence is CASSFGGQGKGDGYTF. The CDR3 DNA reads as TGTGCCAGCAGCTTCGGCGGACAGGGAAAAGGCGATGGCTACACCTTC.

V is TRBV3-1 and J is TRBJ2-2; D unclear. The germline CDR1 and CDR2 sequences are LGHDT and YNNKEL (reference sequence). The CDR3 contains 15 residues. Trimming pared 1 base from V and 5 bases from J, leaving 11 bases between. CDR3 loop: CASSQVRVETGELFF. The CDR3 DNA is TGTGCCAGCAGCCAAGTCCGGGTAGAGACCGGGGAGCTGTTTTTT.

This chain connects TRBV5-1 to TRBJ1-5, with a possible D match to TRBD1 (5 bases). The germline CDR1 and CDR2 sequences are SGHRS and YFSETQ. The CDR3 sequence is 16 residues long. Trimming pared 8 bases from V and 5 bases from J, leaving 23 bases between. The CDR3 sequence: CARPKWEQELYQPQHF. Here the CDR3 DNA reads TGCGCCAGACCCAAGTGGGAACAGGAGCTCTATCAGCCCCAGCATTTT.

This clonotype was detected once. The junction and the germline gene differ at one end; a read error may be behind it. This chain uses TRBV19 with TRBJ1-5; D is perhaps TRBD1 (5 bases). This CDR3 region has 15 residues. Germline V CDR1 and CDR2: LNHDA, SQIVND (reference sequence). In DNA, the CDR3 is TGTGCCAGTAATATAGATCGGGGCGCAAATCAGCCCCAGCATTTT. Translating gives CASNIDRGANQPQHF.

The chain carries TRBV7-2 and TRBJ2-5; D may be TRBD2 (7 bases). This CDR3 contains 14 residues. V lost 6 bases, J lost 5 bases, and 16 bases lay in between. CDR1 is SGHTA and CDR2 is FQGNSA in the germline V gene. The CDR3 bases are TGTGCCAGCAGTGGGGGGGCGCTTAGGGAGACCCAGTACTTC. This encodes CASSGGALRETQYF.

The count of this clonotype is one. V gene TRBV12-3 or TRBV12-4 combines with J gene TRBJ2-3; unclear D gene. Trimming took 3 bases from V and 12 from J, leaving 7 bases between them. The CDR3 sequence is 10 residues long. The CDR3 nucleotides read TGTGCCAGCAGTTTGTCTACCCAGTATTTT. Amino acid sequence: CASSLSTQYF.

The chain recombines TRBV7-9 with TRBJ2-7; D might be TRBD1 or TRBD2, each matching 5 bases. Germline values: CDR1 SEHNR, CDR2 FQNEAQ (reference sequence). V was pared by 5 bases and J by 9 bases, with 17 bases between. The length of the CDR3 is 13 residues. Here the CDR3 reads CASSHDSGVGQYF. CDR3 in DNA: TGTGCCAGCAGCCACGACAGCGGAGTAGGGCAGTACTTC.

V gene TRBV19 combines with J gene TRBJ1-1; TRBD1 matches 7 bases. The CDR3 runs to 12 residues. Germline CDR1 LNHDA, CDR2 SQIVND (reference sequence). The V and J ends lost 10 bases and 3 bases, in that order; junction bases with no gene match: 5. This CDR3 reads CATKTGYTEAFF. The CDR3 coding sequence is TGTGCCACCAAGACAGGGTACACTGAAGCTTTCTTT.

The chain couples TRBV25-1 to TRBJ2-1; 9 nucleotides agree with TRBD1. Germline V lookup: CDR1 MGHDK, CDR2 SYGVNS. There are 16 residues in the CDR3. The J segment lost 6 bases and the V segment lost 8 bases, leaving 14 bases of the junction unmatched. For the CDR3, the DNA is TGTGCCAGCTCTCGAGGGGGACAGGGTGGACGCAATGAGCAGTTCTTC. The encoded protein is CASSRGGQGGRNEQFF.

This sequence joins TRBV7-9 and TRBJ1-1, with D possibly matching TRBD1 (6 bases). CDR3 length: 14 residues. V dropped 0 bases and J dropped 4 bases, with 9 bases sitting between them. Germline CDR1 is SEHNR and CDR2 is FQNEAQ (reference sequence). The CDR3 DNA follows: TGTGCCAGCAGCTTAGCGCACAGGGTCACTGAAGCTTTCTTT. This codes for CASSLAHRVTEAFF.

The gene calls are TRBV5-1 and TRBJ2-4; D is possibly TRBD2 (5 bases). CDR3 length equals 12 residues. Germline V CDR1 and CDR2: SGHRS, YFSETQ. Trimming removed 4 bases at V and 8 bases at J, with 10 bases between. The CDR3 reads CASSTKGDIQYF. The CDR3 DNA reads as TGCGCCAGCAGCACCAAGGGAGACATTCAGTACTTC.